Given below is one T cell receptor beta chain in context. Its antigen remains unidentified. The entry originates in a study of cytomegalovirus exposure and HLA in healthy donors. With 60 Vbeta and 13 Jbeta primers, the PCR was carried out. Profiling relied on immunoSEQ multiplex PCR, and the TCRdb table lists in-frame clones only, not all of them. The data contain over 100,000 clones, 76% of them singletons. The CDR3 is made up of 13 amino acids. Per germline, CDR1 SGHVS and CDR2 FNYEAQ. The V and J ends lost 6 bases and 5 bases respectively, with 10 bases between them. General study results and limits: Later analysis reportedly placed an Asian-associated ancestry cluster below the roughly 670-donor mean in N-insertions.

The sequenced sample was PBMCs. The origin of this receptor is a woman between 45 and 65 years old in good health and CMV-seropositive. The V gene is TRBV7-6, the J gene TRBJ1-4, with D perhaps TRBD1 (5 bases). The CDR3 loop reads CASRVRQNEKLFF. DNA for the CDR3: TGTGCCAGCAGGGTCCGACAGAATGAAAAACTGTTTTTT. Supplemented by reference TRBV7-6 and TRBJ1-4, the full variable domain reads GAGVSQSPRYKVTKRGQDVALRCDPISGHVSLYWYRQALGQGPEFLTYFNYEAQQDKSGLPNDRFSAERPEGSISTLTIQRTEQRDSAMYRCASRVRQNEKLFFGSGTQLSVL.